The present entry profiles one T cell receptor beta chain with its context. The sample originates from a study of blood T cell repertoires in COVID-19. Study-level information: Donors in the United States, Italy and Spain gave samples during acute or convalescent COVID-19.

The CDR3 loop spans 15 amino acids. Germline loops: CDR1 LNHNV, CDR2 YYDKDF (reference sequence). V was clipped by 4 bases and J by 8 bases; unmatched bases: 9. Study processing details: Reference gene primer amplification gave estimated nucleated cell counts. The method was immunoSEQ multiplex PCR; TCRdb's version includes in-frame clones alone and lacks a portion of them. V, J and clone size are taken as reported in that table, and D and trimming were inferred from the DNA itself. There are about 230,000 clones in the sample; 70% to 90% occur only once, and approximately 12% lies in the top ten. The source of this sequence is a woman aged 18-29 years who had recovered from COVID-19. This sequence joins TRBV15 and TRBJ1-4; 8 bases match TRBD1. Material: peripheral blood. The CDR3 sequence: CATSISDRGQEKLFF. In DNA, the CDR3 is TGTGCCACCAGCATATCCGACAGGGGACAAGAAAAACTGTTTTTT.